Listed below are T cell receptor beta chains from one sample, sequenced in a study of blood T cell repertoires in COVID-19. The repertoire was sequenced with immunoSEQ multiplex PCR; TCRdb's copy has only in-frame clones and lacks some. The sample shows approximately 190,000 clones, 70% to 90% of them seen only once. The sample was PBMCs or T cells enriched from blood (not recorded which). The source of these receptors is a woman in her thirties or forties in a cohort exposed to, infected with or recovered from COVID-19 (not recorded which). Both conserved end residues are part of each CDR3. The D gene is left open where the match is weak. Clone size is not always given. Where it is, it says once, few, many or a class for expanded clones.

.	.	TRBJ2-3	TRBV7-8	CASSLDTGRSTDTQYF	TGTGCCAGCAGCTTAGATACAGGGCGAAGCACAGATACGCAGTATTTT
.	.	TRBJ1-1	TRBV13	CASSFRGVGAEAFF	TGTGCCAGCAGCTTTCGGGGGGTAGGGGCTGAAGCTTTCTTT
.	.	TRBJ2-3	TRBV27	CASSLLADTQYF	TGTGCCAGCAGTTTATTAGCAGATACGCAGTATTTT
.	.	TRBJ2-5	TRBV29-1	CSVEAPQTGKRTQYF	TGCAGCGTTGAAGCCCCCCAAACGGGGAAACGGACCCAGTACTTC
.	.	TRBJ2-2	TRBV5-1	CASSLRTGNTGELFF	TGCGCCAGCAGCTTGAGAACAGGGAACACCGGGGAGCTGTTTTTT
.	.	TRBJ2-7	TRBV18	CASSTNRYEQYF	TGTGCCAGCTCAACGAACAGATACGAGCAGTACTTC
TRBD2	few	TRBJ2-7	TRBV9	CASSWGTSVPYEQYF	TGTGCCAGCAGCTGGGGGACTAGCGTACCCTACGAGCAGTACTTC
.	.	TRBJ1-1	TRBV12-3/TRBV12-4	CASSRGAFF	TGTGCCAGCAGTCGGGGGGCTTTCTTT
.	.	TRBJ1-1	TRBV2	CASSEAANTEAFF	TGTGCCAGCAGTGAAGCGGCGAACACTGAAGCTTTCTTT
TRBD1	once	TRBJ1-2	TRBV2	CASSVETGSYGYTF	TGTGCCAGCAGTGTGGAGACAGGGAGCTATGGCTACACCTTC
.	.	TRBJ1-1	TRBV4-1	CASSQEGSGMTTEAFF	TGCGCCAGCAGCCAAGAAGGGTCAGGGATGACCACTGAAGCTTTCTTT
TRBD1	.	TRBJ2-3	TRBV29-1	CSVDAGGETDTQYF	TGCAGCGTTGATGCAGGGGGCGAAACAGATACGCAGTATTTT
.	.	TRBJ1-1	TRBV18	CASSGQGWNTEAFF	TGTGCCAGCTCAGGGCAGGGCTGGAACACTGAAGCTTTCTTT
.	once	TRBJ2-1	TRBV10-1	CATPPYIWSRNEQFF	TGCGCCACCCCACCCTACATCTGGAGTAGGAATGAGCAGTTCTTC
TRBD2	once	TRBJ2-1	TRBV27	CASSMAGDEQFF	TGTGCCAGCAGTATGGCGGGAGATGAGCAGTTCTTC
TRBD2	.	TRBJ2-5	TRBV27	CASSGAGGWETQYF	TGTGCCAGCAGCGGAGCGGGGGGATGGGAGACCCAGTACTTC
TRBD1	.	TRBJ1-2	TRBV7-9	CASSSNAGTADGYTF	TGTGCCAGCAGCTCCAACGCCGGGACAGCTGACGGCTACACCTTC
TRBD1	.	TRBJ1-2	TRBV25-1	CASSDPGQAYGYTF	TGTGCCAGCTCCGACCCGGGACAGGCTTATGGCTACACCTTC
TRBD1	.	TRBJ1-4	TRBV9	CASSPGQATNEKLFF	TGTGCCAGCAGCCCCGGACAGGCAACTAATGAAAAACTGTTTTTT
.	.	TRBJ1-1	TRBV4-1	CASSLRRESEAGAEAFF	TGCGCCAGCAGCCTCCGACGCGAATCAGAGGCGGGGGCTGAAGCTTTCTTT
.	.	TRBJ2-1	TRBV12-5	CASGWRGTYNEQFF	TGTGCTAGTGGCTGGCGGGGAACCTACAATGAGCAGTTCTTC
.	.	TRBJ2-5	TRBV18	CASSTVIQETQYF	TGTGCCAGCTCAACGGTGATACAAGAGACCCAGTACTTC
.	.	TRBJ1-1	TRBV6-5	CASSLKRGEAFF	TGTGCCAGCAGTCTCAAACGGGGAGAAGCTTTCTTT
TRBD1	.	TRBJ1-1	TRBV27	CASSPTGPNTEAFF	TGTGCCAGCAGCCCGACAGGGCCGAACACTGAAGCTTTCTTT
.	.	TRBJ2-3	TRBV4-3	CASSQEVVAADTQYF	TGCGCCAGCAGCCAAGAGGTAGTAGCGGCAGATACGCAGTATTTT
.	.	TRBJ2-3	TRBV7-2	CASSPQRGTDTQYF	TGTGCCAGCAGCCCCCAGCGAGGCACAGATACGCAGTATTTT
TRBD2	few	TRBJ2-7	TRBV29-1	CSVGLGSGGREQYF	TGCAGCGTTGGCCTGGGTAGCGGGGGCCGTGAGCAGTACTTC
TRBD1	.	TRBJ2-3	TRBV6-6	CASSPNLGTGGPWGTDTQYF	TGTGCCAGCAGCCCAAACCTCGGGACAGGGGGACCCTGGGGCACAGATACGCAGTATTTT
.	few	TRBJ2-3	TRBV27	CASSHIGTPGPTDTQYF	TGTGCCAGCAGCCACATAGGGACTCCCGGCCCCACAGATACGCAGTATTTT
TRBD2	.	TRBJ2-3	TRBV11-3	CASSLVWREATDTQYF	TGTGCCAGCAGCTTAGTATGGCGGGAGGCCACAGATACGCAGTATTTT
.	.	TRBJ2-7	TRBV6-1	CASSEEGLGSYEQYF	TGTGCCAGCAGTGAAGAAGGACTTGGCTCCTACGAGCAGTACTTC
.	.	TRBJ1-6	TRBV9	CASSVARVPGGSPLHF	TGTGCCAGCAGCGTAGCTCGGGTCCCAGGCGGGTCACCCCTCCACTTT
TRBD2	.	TRBJ2-3	TRBV9	CASSVEAGGPDTQYF	TGTGCCAGCAGCGTAGAAGCGGGGGGGCCAGATACGCAGTATTTT
TRBD2	few	TRBJ2-5	TRBV5-1	CASSLSGAQETQYF	TGCGCCAGCAGCTTGAGCGGGGCTCAAGAGACCCAGTACTTC
.	once	TRBJ2-7	TRBV3-1/TRBV3-2	CASSQFRGFGYEQYF	TGTGCCAGCAGCCAATTTAGGGGTTTTGGTTACGAGCAGTACTTC
.	few	TRBJ1-1	TRBV7-8	CASSLERGAEAFF	TGTGCCAGCAGCTTAGAGCGGGGAGCTGAAGCTTTCTTT
TRBD2	.	TRBJ2-3	TRBV19	CASSILAGGPTDTQYF	TGTGCCAGTAGTATTCTAGCGGGGGGTCCCACAGATACGCAGTATTTT
TRBD2	.	TRBJ2-5	TRBV7-2	CASSFIPGLAAPKGGTQYF	TGTGCCAGCAGTTTTATTCCGGGACTAGCGGCCCCAAAGGGGGGGACCCAGTACTTC
.	once	TRBJ2-7	TRBV19	CASSMIGGEQYF	TGTGCCAGTAGTATGATAGGGGGCGAGCAGTACTTC
.	.	TRBJ2-7	TRBV5-4	CASSPDPGSYEQYF	TGTGCCAGCAGCCCAGACCCAGGATCCTACGAGCAGTACTTC
.	.	TRBJ1-5	TRBV24-1	CATSDPRGTQHF	TGTGCCACCAGTGATCCCCGGGGGACCCAGCATTTT
.	once	TRBJ2-3	TRBV9	CASSPQIWDSRTDTQYF	TGTGCCAGCAGCCCCCAAATTTGGGACTCACGCACAGATACGCAGTATTTT
.	.	TRBJ1-3	TRBV13	CASSPSGNTIYF	TGTGCCAGCAGTCCTTCTGGAAACACCATATATTTT
.	.	TRBJ1-2	TRBV3-1/TRBV3-2	CASSQEVFYGYTF	TGTGCCAGCAGCCAAGAGGTATTCTACGGCTACACCTTC
TRBD1	.	TRBJ1-1	TRBV5-1	CASSLTGGNTEAFF	TGCGCCAGCAGCTTGACAGGGGGCAACACTGAAGCTTTCTTT
TRBD1	.	TRBJ1-1	TRBV7-2	CASSLRLAGTGGFYTEAFF	TGTGCCAGCAGCCTCCGCTTGGCGGGGACAGGGGGCTTTTACACTGAAGCTTTCTTT
TRBD1	.	TRBJ1-1	TRBV5-1	CASSWGTGGFVDTEAFF	TGCGCCAGCAGCTGGGGGACAGGTGGTTTTGTCGACACTGAAGCTTTCTTT
TRBD1	.	TRBJ2-3	TRBV6-5	CASSYSPTGTTDTQYF	TGTGCCAGCAGTTACTCTCCGACAGGGACCACAGATACGCAGTATTTT
.	once	TRBJ1-1	TRBV27	CASTRLWGGNTEAFF	TGTGCCAGCACCCGCCTGTGGGGCGGAAACACTGAAGCTTTCTTT
TRBD1	.	TRBJ2-5	TRBV15	CATSGTGLQETQYF	TGTGCCACCAGCGGGACAGGGCTCCAAGAGACCCAGTACTTC
TRBD1	.	TRBJ1-2	TRBV3-1/TRBV3-2	CASSPGLGTGHTYGYTF	TGTGCCAGCAGCCCGGGACTTGGGACAGGGCACACCTATGGCTACACCTTC
.	.	TRBJ1-1	TRBV13	CASSGMGQNTEAFF	TGTGCCAGCAGCGGAATGGGACAGAACACTGAAGCTTTCTTT
.	.	TRBJ1-1	TRBV5-1	CASSLAGRHTEAFF	TGCGCCAGCAGCTTGGCGGGTAGGCACACTGAAGCTTTCTTT
.	.	TRBJ1-4	TRBV23-1	CASSQRARGEKLFF	TGCGCCAGCAGTCAACGGGCCAGGGGTGAAAAACTGTTTTTT
.	once	TRBJ1-3	TRBV9	CASSAVGAGDTIYF	TGTGCCAGCAGCGCCGTGGGGGCCGGGGACACCATATATTTT